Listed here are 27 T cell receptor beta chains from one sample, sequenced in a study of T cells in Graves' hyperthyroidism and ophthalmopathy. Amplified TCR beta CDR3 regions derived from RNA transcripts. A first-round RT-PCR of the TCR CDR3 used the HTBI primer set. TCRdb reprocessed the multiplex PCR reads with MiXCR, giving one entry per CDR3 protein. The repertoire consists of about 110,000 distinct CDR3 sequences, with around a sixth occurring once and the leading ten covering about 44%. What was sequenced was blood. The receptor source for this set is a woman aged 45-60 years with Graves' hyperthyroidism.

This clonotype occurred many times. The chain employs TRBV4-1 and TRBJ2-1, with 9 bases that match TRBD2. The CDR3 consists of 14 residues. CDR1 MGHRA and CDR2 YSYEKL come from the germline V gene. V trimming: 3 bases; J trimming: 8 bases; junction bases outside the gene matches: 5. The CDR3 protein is CASSHSGSGDEQFF. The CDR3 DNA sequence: TGCGCCAGCAGCCATAGCGGGAGTGGGGATGAGCAGTTCTTC.

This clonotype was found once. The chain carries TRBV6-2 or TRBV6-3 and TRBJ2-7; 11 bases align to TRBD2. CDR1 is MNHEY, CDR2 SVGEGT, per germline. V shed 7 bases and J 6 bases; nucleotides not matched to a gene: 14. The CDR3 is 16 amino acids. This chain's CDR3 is CASTKSTSGSVIEQYV. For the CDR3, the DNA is TGTGCCAGCACCAAATCTACTAGCGGGAGCGTGATCGAGCAGTACGTC.

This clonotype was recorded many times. CDR3 DNA sequence: TGCGCCAGCAGCCAGGGTAATACAGGGAGGGAGACCCAGTACTTC. It is translated as CASSQGNTGRETQYF. The V and J genes are TRBV4-1 and TRBJ2-5; D might be TRBD1 or TRBD2, each matching 6 bases. The CDR3 contains 15 residues. Germline CDR1 reads MGHRA; CDR2 reads YSYEKL. V was shortened by 3 bases and J by 5 bases, with 16 bases between the two germline ends.

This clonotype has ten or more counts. The CDR3 loop reads CASSIGTGVFYGYTF. The CDR3 bases are TGTGCCAGTAGTATAGGGACAGGAGTCTTCTATGGCTACACCTTC. The chain is built from TRBV19 and TRBJ1-2, with 7 bases matching TRBD1. Germline trimming cut 1 base from V and 4 bases from J; bases unmatched to any gene: 6. The CDR3 runs to 15 residues. The germline CDR1 and CDR2 sequences are LNHDA and SQIVND (reference sequence).

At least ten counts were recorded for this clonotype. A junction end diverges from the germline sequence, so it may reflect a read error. DNA of the CDR3: TGTGCCAGCGGTTTGCAGGGGACCTACAATGAGCAGTTCTTC. It yields the protein CASGLQGTYNEQFF. The V call is TRBV27, the J call TRBJ2-1, with a tentative D call TRBD1 (6 bases). Germline CDR1 and CDR2: MNHEY and SMNVEV (reference sequence). This CDR3 contains 14 residues.

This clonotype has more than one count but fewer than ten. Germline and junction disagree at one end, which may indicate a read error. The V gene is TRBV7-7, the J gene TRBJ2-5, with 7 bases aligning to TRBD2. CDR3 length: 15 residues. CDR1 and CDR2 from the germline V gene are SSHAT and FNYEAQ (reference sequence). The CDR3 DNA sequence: TGTGCTAGCAGCTTCGGACTAGGGAGTCGCGAGACCCAGTACTTC. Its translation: CASSFGLGSRETQYF.

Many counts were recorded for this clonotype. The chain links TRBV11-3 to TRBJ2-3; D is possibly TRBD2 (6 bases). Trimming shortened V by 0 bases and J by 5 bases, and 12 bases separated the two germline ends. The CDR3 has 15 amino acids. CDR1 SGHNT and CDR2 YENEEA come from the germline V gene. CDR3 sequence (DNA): TGTGCCAGCAGCTTAGACGGGAGTCTAGGAGATACGCAGTATTTT. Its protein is CASSLDGSLGDTQYF.

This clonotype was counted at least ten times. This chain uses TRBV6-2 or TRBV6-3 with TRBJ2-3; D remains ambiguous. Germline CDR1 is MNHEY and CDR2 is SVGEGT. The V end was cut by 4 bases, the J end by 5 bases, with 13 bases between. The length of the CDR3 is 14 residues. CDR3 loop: CASSFSEIRDTQYF. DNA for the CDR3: TGTGCCAGCAGTTTCTCAGAAATAAGAGATACGCAGTATTTT.

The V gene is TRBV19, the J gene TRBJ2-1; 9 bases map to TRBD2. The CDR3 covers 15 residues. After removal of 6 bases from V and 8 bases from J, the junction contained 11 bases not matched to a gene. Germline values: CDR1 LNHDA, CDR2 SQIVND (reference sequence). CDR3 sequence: CASSRQAGGLYEQFF. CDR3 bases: TGTGCCAGTAGCAGACAAGCGGGAGGACTCTATGAGCAGTTCTTC.

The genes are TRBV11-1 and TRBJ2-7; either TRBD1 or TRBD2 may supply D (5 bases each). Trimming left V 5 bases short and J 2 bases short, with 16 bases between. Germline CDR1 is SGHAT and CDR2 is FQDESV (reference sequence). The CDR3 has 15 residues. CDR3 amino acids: CASSEELGATYEQYF. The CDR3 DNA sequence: TGTGCCAGCAGCGAAGAGCTCGGGGCTACCTACGAGCAGTACTTC.

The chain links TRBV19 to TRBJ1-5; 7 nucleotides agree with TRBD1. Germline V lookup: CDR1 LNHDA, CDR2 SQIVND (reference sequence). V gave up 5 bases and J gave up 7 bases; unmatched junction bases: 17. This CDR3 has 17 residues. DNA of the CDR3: TGTGCCAGTAGTCCCCCCCGGGACAGACTGGTGAGGCAGCCCCAGCATTTT. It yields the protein CASSPPRDRLVRQPQHF.

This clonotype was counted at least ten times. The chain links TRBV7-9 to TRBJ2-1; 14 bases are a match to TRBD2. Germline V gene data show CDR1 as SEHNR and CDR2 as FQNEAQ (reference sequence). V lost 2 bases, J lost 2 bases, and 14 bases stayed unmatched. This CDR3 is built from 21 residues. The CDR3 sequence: CASSLYPGTSGRRSAYNEQFF. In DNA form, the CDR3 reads TGTGCCAGCAGCTTATATCCCGGGACTAGCGGGAGAAGGAGTGCCTACAATGAGCAGTTCTTC. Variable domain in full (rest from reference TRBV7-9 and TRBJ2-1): DTGVSQNPRHKITKRGQNVTFRCDPISEHNRLYWYRQTLGQGPEFLTYFQNEAQLEKSRLLSDRFSAERPKGSFSTLEIQRTEQGDSAMYLCASSLYPGTSGRRSAYNEQFFGPGTRLTVL.

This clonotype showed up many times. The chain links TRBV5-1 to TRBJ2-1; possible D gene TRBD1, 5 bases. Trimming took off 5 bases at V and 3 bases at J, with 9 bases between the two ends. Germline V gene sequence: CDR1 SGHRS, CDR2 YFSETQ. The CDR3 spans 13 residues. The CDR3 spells CASRPDSYNEQFF. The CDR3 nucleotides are TGCGCCAGCAGACCTGACAGCTACAATGAGCAGTTCTTC.

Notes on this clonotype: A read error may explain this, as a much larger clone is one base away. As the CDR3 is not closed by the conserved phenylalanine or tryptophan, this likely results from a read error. The CDR3 sequence is CSARRSQSSYNEQFC. CDR3 nucleotide sequence: TGCAGTGCCCGGAGGTCTCAGAGCTCCTACAATGAGCAGTTCTGC. The chain has TRBV20-1 and TRBJ2-1; TRBD2 is a possible D gene (5 bases). Germline V CDR1 and CDR2: DFQATT, SNEGSKA (reference sequence). Trimming removed 6 bases at V and 0 bases at J, with 15 bases between. The CDR3 length is 15 residues.

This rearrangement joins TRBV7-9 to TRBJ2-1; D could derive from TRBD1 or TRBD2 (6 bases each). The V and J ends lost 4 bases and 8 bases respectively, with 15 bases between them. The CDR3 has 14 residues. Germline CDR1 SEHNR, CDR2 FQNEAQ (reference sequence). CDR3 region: CASSSRPEGDEQFF. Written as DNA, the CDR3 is TGTGCCAGCAGCTCCCGGCCGGAGGGGGATGAGCAGTTCTTC. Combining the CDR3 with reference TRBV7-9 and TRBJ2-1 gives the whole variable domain DTGVSQNPRHKITKRGQNVTFRCDPISEHNRLYWYRQTLGQGPEFLTYFQNEAQLEKSRLLSDRFSAERPKGSFSTLEIQRTEQGDSAMYLCASSSRPEGDEQFFGPGTRLTVL.

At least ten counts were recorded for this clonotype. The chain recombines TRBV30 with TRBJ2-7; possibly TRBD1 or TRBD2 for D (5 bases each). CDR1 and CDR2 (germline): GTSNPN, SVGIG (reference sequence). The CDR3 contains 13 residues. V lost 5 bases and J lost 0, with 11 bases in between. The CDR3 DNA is TGTGCCTGGGGGGACGGCGTCTCCTACGAGCAGTACTTC. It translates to CAWGDGVSYEQYF.

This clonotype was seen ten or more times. The CDR3 protein is CASSPGQGVNVNTEAFF. The CDR3 coding sequence is TGTGCCAGCAGTCCGGGACAGGGGGTGAACGTGAACACTGAAGCTTTCTTT. The J gene is TRBJ1-1, the V gene TRBV6-1; 11 bases agree with TRBD1. The V and J ends lost 5 bases and 0 bases, in that order; junction bases with no gene match: 8. The CDR3 spans 17 residues. The germline gives CDR1 MNHNS, CDR2 SASEGT.

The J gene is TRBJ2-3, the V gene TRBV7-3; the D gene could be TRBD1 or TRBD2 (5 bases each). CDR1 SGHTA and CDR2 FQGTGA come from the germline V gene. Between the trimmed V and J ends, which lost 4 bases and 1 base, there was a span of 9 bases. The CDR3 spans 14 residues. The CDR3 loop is CASSYLGGTDTQYF. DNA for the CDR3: TGTGCCAGCAGCTACCTGGGGGGCACAGATACGCAGTATTTT. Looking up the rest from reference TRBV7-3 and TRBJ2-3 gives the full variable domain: GAGVSQTPSNKVTEKGKYVELRCDPISGHTALYWYRQSLGQGPEFLIYFQGTGAADDSGLPNDRFFAVRPEGSVSTLKIQRTERGDSAVYLCASSYLGGTDTQYFGPGTRLTVL.

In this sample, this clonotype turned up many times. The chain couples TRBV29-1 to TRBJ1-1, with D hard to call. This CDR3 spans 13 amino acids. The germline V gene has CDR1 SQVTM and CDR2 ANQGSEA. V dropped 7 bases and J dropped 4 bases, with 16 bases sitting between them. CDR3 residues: CSAKREPGTEAFF. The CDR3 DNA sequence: TGCAGCGCCAAACGAGAACCGGGCACTGAAGCTTTCTTT.

The CDR3 nucleotides are TGCAGCGTTAATCTCAGCGGCTGGGAGACCCAGTACTTC. Amino acid sequence: CSVNLSGWETQYF. The rearrangement links TRBV29-1 to TRBJ2-5; maybe TRBD2 (5 bases). Germline values: CDR1 SQVTM, CDR2 ANQGSEA. Deletions cut 5 bases from V and 5 bases from J, with 15 bases between. The CDR3 sequence is 13 residues long.

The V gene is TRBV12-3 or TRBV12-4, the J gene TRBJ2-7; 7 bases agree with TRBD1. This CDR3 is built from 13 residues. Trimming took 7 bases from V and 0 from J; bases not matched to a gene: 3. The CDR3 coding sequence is TGTGCCAGCACGGGGACAGTCTCCTACGAGCAGTACTTC. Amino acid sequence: CASTGTVSYEQYF.

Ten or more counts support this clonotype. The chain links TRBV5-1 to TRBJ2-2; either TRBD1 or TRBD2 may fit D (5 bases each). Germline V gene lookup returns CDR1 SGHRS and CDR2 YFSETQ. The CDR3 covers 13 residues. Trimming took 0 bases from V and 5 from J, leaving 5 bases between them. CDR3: CASSLGGTGELFF. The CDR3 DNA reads TGCGCCAGCAGCTTGGGGGGGACCGGGGAGCTGTTTTTT.

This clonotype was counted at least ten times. This chain's CDR3 is CASMVDPTDSQETQYF. As DNA, the CDR3 is TGTGCCAGCATGGTGGACCCCACGGACAGCCAAGAGACCCAGTACTTC. This chain joins TRBV6-1 and TRBJ2-5; maybe TRBD1 (6 bases). Trimming left V 7 bases short and J 1 base short, with 19 bases between. The germline V gene has CDR1 MNHNS and CDR2 SASEGT. There are 16 residues in the CDR3.

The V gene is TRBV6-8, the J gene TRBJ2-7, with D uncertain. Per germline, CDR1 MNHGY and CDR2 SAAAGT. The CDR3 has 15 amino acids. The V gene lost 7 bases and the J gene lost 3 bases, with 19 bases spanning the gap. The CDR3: CASTPTPGRGYEQYF. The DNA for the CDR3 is TGTGCCAGCACCCCCACGCCCGGACGCGGCTACGAGCAGTACTTC.

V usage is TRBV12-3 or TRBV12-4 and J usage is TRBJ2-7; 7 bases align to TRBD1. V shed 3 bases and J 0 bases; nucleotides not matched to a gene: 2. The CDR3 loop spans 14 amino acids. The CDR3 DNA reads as TGTGCCAGCAGTTTCAGACAGGGCTCCTACGAGCAGTACTTC. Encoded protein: CASSFRQGSYEQYF.

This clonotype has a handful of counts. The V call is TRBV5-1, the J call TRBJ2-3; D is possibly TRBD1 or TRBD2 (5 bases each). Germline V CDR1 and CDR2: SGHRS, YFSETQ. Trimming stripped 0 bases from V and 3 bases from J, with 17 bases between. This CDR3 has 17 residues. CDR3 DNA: TGCGCCAGCAGCTTGGAAGGGGCGGAGGTGAGGACAGATACGCAGTATTTT. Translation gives CASSLEGAEVRTDTQYF. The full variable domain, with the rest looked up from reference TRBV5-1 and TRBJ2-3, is KAGVTQTPRYLIKTRGQQVTLSCSPISGHRSVSWYQQTPGQGLQFLFEYFSETQRNKGNFPGRFSGRQFSNSRSEMNVSTLELGDSALYLCASSLEGAEVRTDTQYFGPGTRLTVL.

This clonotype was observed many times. This CDR3 reads CASRDLAGYGYTF. CDR3 nucleotide sequence: TGTGCCAGCAGAGACCTCGCGGGCTATGGCTACACCTTC. The chain joins TRBV28 to TRBJ1-2; D ambiguous. Trimming took 6 bases from V and 4 from J, leaving 12 bases between them. Germline CDR1 reads MDHEN; CDR2 reads SYDVKM. The CDR3 covers 13 residues.